One and the same sample provided the 30 T cell receptor beta chains below, sequenced in a study of T cells after posttransplantation cyclophosphamide. Only in-frame clones appear in the TCRdb table, and some are missing; sequencing was by immunoSEQ multiplex PCR. The table lists over 35,000 clones, no singletons, with 2.5% in the top ten. Sequenced: PBMCs. The source is a man aged 45-65 years in good health, CMV-negative, and a related stem cell transplant donor.

The table lists this clone with many counts. The V gene is TRBV7-8, the J gene TRBJ2-7; perhaps TRBD1 as D (6 bases). The CDR3 covers 14 residues. CDR1 is SGHVS and CDR2 is FQNEAQ in the germline V gene. V was trimmed by 5 bases and J by 0 bases, leaving 11 bases between them. The DNA for the CDR3 is TGTGCCAGCAGCGGCGGCAGGGGCTCCTACGAGCAGTACTTC. Protein sequence: CASSGGRGSYEQYF.

The table lists this clone with many counts. The rearrangement uses TRBV7-9 and TRBJ2-1, with D perhaps TRBD2 (6 bases). The CDR3 totals 14 residues. Germline assignment: CDR1 SEHNR and CDR2 FQNEAQ (reference sequence). Between the trimmed V and J ends, which lost 1 base and 4 bases, there was a span of 8 bases. Here the CDR3 reads CASSLDLAYNEQFF. The CDR3 bases are TGTGCCAGCAGCTTAGACCTAGCGTACAATGAGCAGTTCTTC.

Many counts were recorded for this clone. The chain has TRBV6-5 and TRBJ1-1; the match to TRBD1 covers 10 bases. This CDR3 has 14 residues. Germline V gene sequence: CDR1 MNHEY, CDR2 SVGAGI. V shed 5 bases, J shed 4 bases, and the junction held 4 bases outside the gene matches. CDR3 coding DNA: TGTGCCAGCAGTGTTGACAGGGGGCCCACTGAAGCTTTCTTT. It specifies CASSVDRGPTEAFF.

Many counts were recorded for this clone. The chain combines TRBV6-5 with TRBJ2-7, with a tentative D call TRBD1 (6 bases). From germline, CDR1 is MNHEY and CDR2 SVGAGI. V lost 3 bases and J 3 bases, leaving 15 bases between the germline ends. There are 15 residues in the CDR3. CDR3 residues: CASSYGSRGSYEQYF. Written as DNA, the CDR3 is TGTGCCAGCAGTTATGGATCAAGGGGGAGCTACGAGCAGTACTTC.

This clone was counted only a few times. The V call is TRBV27, the J call TRBJ2-7, with 7 bases matching TRBD1. CDR1 is MNHEY, CDR2 SMNVEV, per germline (reference sequence). J gave up 7 bases and V 5 bases, and 17 bases lay outside the gene matches. The CDR3 consists of 16 residues. The CDR3: CASSPGTAPSSIEQYF. Here the CDR3 DNA reads TGTGCCAGCAGTCCAGGGACAGCACCGTCTTCGATAGAGCAGTACTTC.

This clone was picked up many times. The chain uses TRBV5-1 and TRBJ2-1, with D possibly matching TRBD1 (6 bases). V dropped 8 bases and J dropped 0 bases, with 12 bases sitting between them. The CDR3 loop spans 14 amino acids. Germline assignment: CDR1 SGHRS and CDR2 YFSETQ. CDR3 in DNA: TGCGCCAGTAGGGACACAAGCTCCTACAATGAGCAGTTCTTC. Amino acids: CASRDTSSYNEQFF.

This clone showed up just a few times. The CDR3 loop reads CASSQVVYRGQGDYEQYF. CDR3 in DNA: TGTGCCAGCAGCCAAGTAGTTTACAGGGGGCAGGGGGACTACGAGCAGTACTTC. The chain is built from TRBV14 and TRBJ2-7; TRBD1 agrees at 9 bases. The CDR3 spans 18 residues. CDR1 is SGHDN and CDR2 is FVKESK in the germline V gene. The ends lost 1 base at V and 3 bases at J; junction bases unmatched: 13.

The chain joins TRBV27 to TRBJ1-2; 7 nucleotides line up with TRBD1. CDR1 and CDR2 (germline): MNHEY, SMNVEV (reference sequence). The CDR3 consists of 17 residues. With 5 bases clipped from V and 1 base from J, the junction kept 13 bases outside the gene matches. The CDR3 sequence: CASSPWGRGAGNYGYTF. The CDR3 nucleotides are TGTGCCAGCAGTCCTTGGGGCAGGGGGGCGGGTAACTATGGCTACACCTTC.

This chain links TRBV9 with TRBJ2-1; 9 nucleotides agree with TRBD1. The CDR3 is 15 residues long. Germline CDR1 SGDLS, CDR2 YYNGEE. V lost 0 bases and J lost 7; bases outside the gene matches: 5. CDR3 protein: CASSVGTGARNEQFF. The CDR3 region has the DNA TGTGCCAGCAGCGTAGGGACAGGGGCGCGTAATGAGCAGTTCTTC. Complete variable domain (other parts from reference TRBV9 and TRBJ2-1): DSGVTQTPKHLITATGQRVTLRCSPRSGDLSVYWYQQSLDQGLQFLIQYYNGEERAKGNILERFSAQQFPDLHSELNLSSLELGDSALYFCASSVGTGARNEQFFGPGTRLTVL.

This clone showed up many times. The J gene is TRBJ2-1, the V gene TRBV7-9; 7 bases match TRBD2. Unmatched junction bases numbered 7, after V lost 2 bases and J lost 6 bases. This CDR3 contains 15 residues. Germline V gene data show CDR1 as SEHNR and CDR2 as FQNEAQ (reference sequence). CDR3 DNA sequence: TGTGCCAGCAGCTTACCAAGCGGGGCCCCCAATGAGCAGTTCTTC. Amino acids: CASSLPSGAPNEQFF. The full variable domain, completed using reference TRBV7-9 and TRBJ2-1, is DTGVSQNPRHKITKRGQNVTFRCDPISEHNRLYWYRQTLGQGPEFLTYFQNEAQLEKSRLLSDRFSAERPKGSFSTLEIQRTEQGDSAMYLCASSLPSGAPNEQFFGPGTRLTVL.

This clone showed up many times. The rearrangement uses TRBV6-1 and TRBJ2-5; the D gene is possibly TRBD2 (7 bases). The length of the CDR3 is 16 residues. Germline V gene data show CDR1 as MNHNS and CDR2 as SASEGT. V lost 3 bases and J lost 4, with 18 bases in between. The CDR3: CASSEDGGGLRETQYF. In DNA, the CDR3 is TGTGCCAGCAGTGAGGATGGGGGGGGGCTCCGAGAGACCCAGTACTTC.

This clone was counted at least ten times. This chain connects TRBV12-2 to TRBJ1-1; TRBD1 was called by the table and not checked on the DNA. TRBV12-2 is termed a pseudogene. The CDR3 spans 14 residues. CDR3 DNA: TGTGCAAGTCGCTTAGCGCTGGACAGGGGGCAAGCTTTCTTT. Amino acid sequence: CASRLALDRGQAFF.

This clone was recorded at least ten times. The chain carries TRBV25-1 and TRBJ2-7; no firm D call. Germline-derived CDR1 and CDR2 are MGHDK and SYGVNS. This CDR3 spans 13 amino acids. The V end was cut by 2 bases, the J end by 6 bases, with 11 bases between. CDR3 sequence reads: CASSEVLNLEQYF. The DNA for the CDR3 is TGTGCCAGCAGTGAAGTCCTTAATCTCGAGCAGTACTTC.

This clone was seen a handful of times. The V call is TRBV7-6, the J call TRBJ2-2; possibly TRBD2 for D (7 bases). Germline V gene sequence: CDR1 SGHVS, CDR2 FNYEAQ. The V end was cut by 2 bases, the J end by 4 bases, with 8 bases between. The CDR3 loop spans 14 amino acids. The CDR3 DNA reads as TGTGCCAGCAGCTTAAGGGGGGGCACCGGGGAGCTGTTTTTT. Translating gives CASSLRGGTGELFF.

This clone was seen many times. The rearrangement uses TRBV7-3 and TRBJ2-2; 7 bases map to TRBD2. V dropped 3 bases and J dropped 6; count of bases not matched to a gene: 7. The CDR3 has 15 amino acids. CDR1 is SGHTA and CDR2 is FQGTGA in the germline V gene. The CDR3: CASSFGGRDAGELFF. As DNA, the CDR3 is TGTGCCAGCAGCTTCGGCGGGAGAGACGCCGGGGAGCTGTTTTTT.

This clone came up many times. This chain joins TRBV6-5 and TRBJ1-4; TRBD1 aligns across 10 bases. The J segment lost 8 bases and the V segment lost 6 bases, leaving 6 bases of the junction unmatched. This CDR3 has 14 amino acids. Germline V gene lookup returns CDR1 MNHEY and CDR2 SVGAGI. The CDR3 sequence: CASSGTGVGEKLFF. The CDR3 region has the DNA TGTGCCAGCAGCGGGACAGGGGTAGGAGAAAAACTGTTTTTT.

This clone was detected ten times or more. The chain couples TRBV19 to TRBJ2-1, with 13 bases identical to TRBD2. V trimming: 1 base; J trimming: 7 bases; junction bases outside the gene matches: 4. This CDR3 region has 16 residues. Germline V gene lookup returns CDR1 LNHDA and CDR2 SQIVND (reference sequence). The CDR3 nucleotides are TGTGCCAGTAGTATAGGGACTAGCGGGAGTTGGAATGAGCAGTTCTTC. Its translation: CASSIGTSGSWNEQFF.

The sample holds many counts of this clone. The chain carries TRBV5-1 and TRBJ1-2, with TRBD1 matching 9 bases. The CDR3 length is 13 residues. Looked up from germline, CDR1 is SGHRS and CDR2 is YFSETQ. V dropped 5 bases and J dropped 8; count of bases not matched to a gene: 7. CDR3 nucleotide sequence: TGCGCCAGCAGTTTCCGGGACAGGGACGGCTACACCTTC. It is translated as CASSFRDRDGYTF.

This clone has at least ten counts. The rearrangement uses TRBV5-5 and TRBJ1-2; D remains unclear. V lost 2 bases and J lost 7, with 6 bases in between. The V gene's germline CDR1 is SGHKS and CDR2 YYEKEE (reference sequence). The CDR3 covers 11 residues. CDR3 in amino acids: CASSFQAGYTF. In DNA, the CDR3 is TGTGCCAGCAGCTTTCAGGCTGGCTACACCTTC.

This clone was counted only a few times. This rearrangement joins TRBV6-5 to TRBJ2-5; TRBD1 aligns across 9 bases. With the DNA end fitting TRBJ2-7 better, the J assignment may be wrong. Looked up from germline, CDR1 is MNHEY and CDR2 is SVGAGI. The CDR3 runs to 15 residues. CDR3 DNA: TGTGCCAGCAGTTACTCCCGGGACAGGGCATACGAGCAGTACTTC. Translation: CASSYSRDRAYEQYF.

This clone came up many times. V gene TRBV19 combines with J gene TRBJ1-1; 7 bases fit TRBD1. The CDR3 is 17 residues long. Germline V CDR1 and CDR2: LNHDA, SQIVND (reference sequence). The V gene end was trimmed by 5 bases and the J gene end by 1 base; junction bases not matched to a gene: 13. The CDR3 bases are TGTGCCAGTAGTTTGGGACAGCTTTACTCCCAGAACACTGAAGCTTTCTTT. This sequence encodes CASSLGQLYSQNTEAFF.

This clone occurred many times. V gene TRBV19 combines with J gene TRBJ2-1, with a tentative D call TRBD2 (6 bases). Per germline, CDR1 LNHDA and CDR2 SQIVND (reference sequence). CDR3 length: 17 amino acids. The germline V and J ends were trimmed by 5 bases and 7 bases, with 24 bases remaining between them. The CDR3 bases are TGTGCCAGTAGTGCCCTCCGGGGGAGCTCCTTTGGGAATGAGCAGTTCTTC. It encodes CASSALRGSSFGNEQFF.

This clone was seen repeatedly, ten times or more. The genes are TRBV16 and TRBJ1-1; perhaps TRBD1 as D (6 bases). This CDR3 region has 13 residues. V shed 0 bases and J shed 10 bases, with 12 bases lying between them. Germline CDR1 and CDR2: KGHSY and FQNENV. CDR3 nucleotides: TGTGCCAGCAGCCAATCGGGGGCAGGGTTAGCTTTCTTT. Encoded protein: CASSQSGAGLAFF.

This clone was counted between two and nine times. The V gene is TRBV10-1, the J gene TRBJ2-2; TRBD2 matches at 7 bases. CDR1 is WNHNN, CDR2 SYGVQD, per germline (reference sequence). J lost 6 bases, V lost 0 bases, and 4 bases had no gene match. The CDR3 length is 15 residues. CDR3 residues: CASSESGGRAGELFF. CDR3 nucleotides: TGCGCCAGCAGTGAGTCCGGAGGGAGGGCCGGGGAGCTGTTTTTT.

In its sample, this clone was seen many times. The chain uses TRBV18 and TRBJ1-4; D gene ambiguous. CDR1 is KGHSH and CDR2 is LQKENI in the germline V gene. The CDR3 totals 16 residues. Trimming removed 2 bases from V and 5 bases from J, with 15 bases in between. For the CDR3, the DNA is TGTGCCAGCTCACCAATCCGGGTACTTTGGAATGAAAAACTGTTTTTT. It is translated as CASSPIRVLWNEKLFF.

In its sample, this clone was seen many times. The V gene is TRBV6-1, the J gene TRBJ1-5; D is possibly TRBD1 (5 bases). V was trimmed by 7 bases and J by 3 bases, leaving 13 bases between them. This CDR3 is 14 amino acids long. The germline V gene has CDR1 MNHNS and CDR2 SASEGT. The CDR3, as DNA: TGTGCCAGCAACAGGATAAACTTCAATCAGCCCCAGCATTTT. Translated, it gives CASNRINFNQPQHF.

This clone was counted many times. CDR3 protein: CASSFGHYSGNTIYF. The CDR3, as DNA: TGTGCCAGCAGCTTTGGCCATTACTCTGGAAACACCATATATTTT. The gene calls are TRBV7-6 and TRBJ1-3; D unresolved. The CDR3 runs to 15 residues. The germline V and J ends were trimmed by 3 bases and 0 bases, with 9 bases remaining between them. CDR1 is SGHVS and CDR2 is FNYEAQ in the germline V gene.

This clone was counted many times. This chain connects TRBV5-1 to TRBJ2-5; possible D gene TRBD2, 5 bases. The CDR3 length is 15 residues. Germline CDR1 and CDR2: SGHRS and YFSETQ. Trimming pared 0 bases from V and 1 base from J, leaving 10 bases between. DNA of the CDR3: TGCGCCAGCAGCTTGGTGGCGGGTTCCCAAGAGACCCAGTACTTC. This gives the protein CASSLVAGSQETQYF.

This clone appeared many times. This sample also contains other DNA sequences that code for the same CDR3. The J gene is TRBJ2-2, the V gene TRBV11-3, with 9 bases identical to TRBD2. V lost 5 bases, J lost 6 bases, and 10 bases stayed unmatched. This CDR3 spans 16 amino acids. Germline lookup yields CDR1 SGHNT and CDR2 YENEEA. CDR3 amino acids: CASSPVRGGRAGELFF. For the CDR3, the DNA is TGTGCCAGCAGCCCTGTACGGGGCGGGAGGGCCGGGGAGCTGTTTTTT.

There are many counts of this clone. The chain carries TRBV6-1 and TRBJ1-1; TRBD1 might be the D (6 bases). The germline V gene encodes CDR1 MNHNS and CDR2 SASEGT. The CDR3 has 13 residues. Trimming left V 6 bases short and J 11 bases short, with 19 bases between. The CDR3 sequence is CASRGRTGLAAFF. CDR3 DNA: TGTGCCAGCAGGGGAAGAACAGGGTTGGCGGCTTTCTTT.